This record covers a single T cell receptor (beta chain). What it binds is not known. These data originate in a study of shared clonotypes between healthy human individuals. Study-wide points: The naive CD4 repertoires of a few donors were compared, and about 5% of clonotypes were shared.

Generated by immunoSEQ multiplex PCR, the TCRdb table keeps only in-frame clones and is missing some. The sample consists of some 2,100,000 clones, 90% to 97% of them appearing once. This CDR3 has 18 amino acids. Germline V CDR1 and CDR2: MGHDK, SYGVNS. Trimming at V came to 4 bases and at J to 5 bases, leaving 15 bases not matched to a gene. The chain has TRBV25-1 and TRBJ1-5; TRBD1 matches at 9 bases. Sequenced: naive CD4+ T cells sorted from blood. The subset here: CD45RA+ positively selected. This TCR came from a man aged 18 to 29 in good health. DNA of the CDR3: TGTGCCAGCAGTGGCCTCCCGGGACAGGGTTGGTTAGATCAGCCCCAGCATTTT. It yields the protein CASSGLPGQGWLDQPQHF.